Reported below is one T cell receptor (beta chain). These data are taken from a study of blood T cell repertoires in COVID-19. Study-level background: Collection of acute and convalescent COVID-19 samples took place in the United States, Italy and Spain. T cells, B-cell-depleted T cells, or PBMCs provided the cDNA or gDNA that served as material.

Authors' methods: Estimates of nucleated cell counts were drawn from the amplification of reference gene primers. Using immunoSEQ multiplex PCR, the repertoire was profiled, and TCRdb retains in-frame clones only, with some absent. The D gene and trimming were derived from the DNA, and the V and J assignments and clone size from that table. The sample gives around 80,000 clones, more than 75% of which show up once; 25% to 30% is in the top ten. The germline CDR1 and CDR2 sequences are SGHAT and FQNNGV. Trimming took off 0 bases at V and 3 bases at J, with 9 bases between the two ends. The CDR3 is made up of 14 amino acids.

This sequence originates from a human donor in a cohort sampled during active COVID-19. This chain connects TRBV11-2 to TRBJ2-7, with unresolved D. The specimen was peripheral blood. The CDR3 reads CASSLDLRVYEQYF. The CDR3 DNA reads as TGTGCCAGCAGCTTAGACCTACGGGTCTACGAGCAGTACTTC.